Following are 25 T cell receptor beta chains from one sample sequenced in a study of control samples from healthy donors and cancer patients. Clones were sequenced by immunoSEQ multiplex PCR, and TCRdb holds only the in-frame ones, with some missing. The table lists fewer than 95,000 clones, approximately 89% of them singletons. The sample taken for sequencing was blood. The receptors were sampled from a man aged 25 to 45 in good health.

The V call is TRBV10-3, the J call TRBJ2-5; D gene unclear. The CDR3 is 13 amino acids. Trimming pared 3 bases from V and 1 base from J, leaving 6 bases between. The V gene's germline CDR1 is ENHRY and CDR2 SYGVKD. DNA of the CDR3: TGTGCCATCAGTGAAACGGCCCAAGAGACCCAGTACTTC. Protein product: CAISETAQETQYF.

The chain recombines TRBV2 with TRBJ1-4; 10 bases match TRBD1. CDR1 is SNHLY and CDR2 is FYNNEI in the germline V gene. The V and J ends lost 4 bases and 4 bases, in that order; junction bases with no gene match: 0. This CDR3 is built from 14 residues. The CDR3: CASSGDRGNEKLFF. For the CDR3, the DNA is TGTGCCAGCAGTGGGGACAGGGGTAATGAAAAACTGTTTTTT.

This clone has only one observation. This chain connects TRBV6-5 to TRBJ1-2; D not certain. Germline CDR1 and CDR2: MNHEY and SVGAGI. This CDR3 region has 14 residues. V shed 0 bases and J shed 3 bases, with 8 bases lying between them. CDR3 sequence reads: CASSYSATDYGYTF. The CDR3 bases are TGTGCCAGCAGTTACTCGGCTACCGACTATGGCTACACCTTC.

The rearrangement joins TRBV5-1 to TRBJ1-2, with no clear D. V dropped 0 bases and J dropped 1 base, with 10 bases sitting between them. Germline V lookup: CDR1 SGHRS, CDR2 YFSETQ. The CDR3 contains 15 residues. The CDR3, as DNA: TGCGCCAGCAGCTTGGTAGGGCAATTTAACTATGGCTACACCTTC. Translation: CASSLVGQFNYGYTF.

This chain uses TRBV19 with TRBJ2-1; TRBD1 might be the D (6 bases). The V end lost 5 bases, the J end lost 1 base, and 9 bases lay between the germline ends. CDR1 LNHDA and CDR2 SQIVND come from the germline V gene (reference sequence). The CDR3 totals 14 residues. The CDR3, as DNA: TGTGCCAGTAGTTTCCAGGGGTCCTACAATGAGCAGTTCTTC. Its protein is CASSFQGSYNEQFF. The full variable domain, in which reference TRBV19 and TRBJ2-1 provide the parts outside the CDR3, is DGGITQSPKYLFRKEGQNVTLSCEQNLNHDAMYWYRQDPGQGLRLIYYSQIVNDFQKGDIAEGYSVSREKKESFPLTVTSAQKNPTAFYLCASSFQGSYNEQFFGPGTRLTVL.

The chain links TRBV7-9 to TRBJ2-7, with 10 bases aligning to TRBD2. CDR3 length: 18 amino acids. Germline CDR1 SEHNR, CDR2 FQNEAQ (reference sequence). V trimming: 5 bases; J trimming: 0 bases; junction bases outside the gene matches: 13. The CDR3, as DNA: TGTGCCAGCAGCATCGGGACTAGCGAAGGGGGTAGCTCCTACGAGCAGTACTTC. Residues: CASSIGTSEGGSSYEQYF.

V is TRBV30 and J is TRBJ1-2; 7 bases match TRBD1. The CDR3 has 12 amino acids. The junction had 2 bases not matched to a gene; V was cut back by 5 bases and J by 2 bases. Germline CDR1 and CDR2: GTSNPN and SVGIG (reference sequence). The CDR3 loop reads CAWGDSNYGYTF. The CDR3 DNA is TGTGCCTGGGGGGACAGCAACTATGGCTACACCTTC.

The genes are TRBV6-5 and TRBJ2-3; a possible D gene is TRBD1 (5 bases). Germline lookup yields CDR1 MNHEY and CDR2 SVGAGI. V shed 0 bases and J shed 3 bases, with 10 bases lying between them. This CDR3 comprises 15 residues. The CDR3 DNA reads as TGTGCCAGCAGTTACTCGGGGCCGCCGACAGATACGCAGTATTTT. Translation gives CASSYSGPPTDTQYF.

This chain connects TRBV18 to TRBJ2-1; possible D gene TRBD2, 5 bases. Germline V gene lookup returns CDR1 KGHSH and CDR2 LQKENI. The CDR3 extends over 16 amino acids. The V end was cut by 2 bases, the J end by 4 bases, with 15 bases between. The CDR3 bases are TGTGCCAGCTCACCAAATCCGGGGATGGGGTACAATGAGCAGTTCTTC. Translating it yields CASSPNPGMGYNEQFF.

The chain has TRBV19 and TRBJ1-2; D might be TRBD1 (5 bases). V was cut by 6 bases and J by 6 bases, with 17 bases left in between. This CDR3 is 14 amino acids long. Germline CDR1 and CDR2: LNHDA and SQIVND (reference sequence). The CDR3 DNA reads TGTGCCAGTAGCGGGCGACAGCGAGGGGATGGCTACACCTTC. Its translation: CASSGRQRGDGYTF. Supplemented by reference TRBV19 and TRBJ1-2, the full variable domain reads DGGITQSPKYLFRKEGQNVTLSCEQNLNHDAMYWYRQDPGQGLRLIYYSQIVNDFQKGDIAEGYSVSREKKESFPLTVTSAQKNPTAFYLCASSGRQRGDGYTFGSGTRLTVV.

The V call is TRBV5-4, the J call TRBJ1-2; D is ambiguous. Looked up from germline, CDR1 is SGHNT and CDR2 is YYREEE (reference sequence). The CDR3 runs 14 residues. Trimming pared 0 bases from V and 5 bases from J, leaving 11 bases between. DNA of the CDR3: TGTGCCAGCAGCTTGGTTGGACGCCTTTATGGCTACACCTTC. Translating it yields CASSLVGRLYGYTF.

Only one count was recorded for this clone. The chain links TRBV19 to TRBJ1-1; D may be TRBD1 (5 bases). The CDR3 is made up of 13 amino acids. The V and J ends lost 3 bases and 4 bases respectively, with 9 bases between them. The germline V gene has CDR1 LNHDA and CDR2 SQIVND (reference sequence). CDR3 bases: TGTGCCAGTAGTATCGGACAATTCACTGAAGCTTTCTTT. Protein: CASSIGQFTEAFF.

As DNA, the CDR3 is TGCGGATCTTGGGACAGGGGCAGGAACTATGGCTACACCTTC. Protein product: CGSWDRGRNYGYTF. This chain uses TRBV29-1 with TRBJ1-2; 10 nucleotides agree with TRBD1. This CDR3 is built from 14 residues. Germline V lookup: CDR1 SQVTM, CDR2 ANQGSEA.

This chain's CDR3 is CASSPPLTGGSGNTIYF. CDR3 in DNA: TGTGCCAGCTCACCACCATTAACAGGGGGCTCTGGAAACACCATATATTTT. V is TRBV18 and J is TRBJ1-3; TRBD1 matches 8 bases. Unmatched junction bases numbered 4, after V lost 0 bases and J lost 0 bases. Germline V lookup: CDR1 KGHSH, CDR2 LQKENI. This CDR3 has 17 residues.

The J gene is TRBJ1-2, the V gene TRBV6-4; no clear D gene. Trimming took off 3 bases at V and 1 base at J, with 3 bases between the two ends. Per germline, CDR1 MRHNA and CDR2 SNTAGT. This CDR3 has 12 residues. The CDR3, as DNA: TGTGCCAGCAGTGAGGGTAACTATGGCTACACCTTC. Its protein is CASSEGNYGYTF.

The genes are TRBV7-3 and TRBJ2-1; D perhaps matches TRBD1 (6 bases). This CDR3 contains 16 residues. V shed 5 bases and J shed 7 bases, with 21 bases lying between them. From germline, CDR1 is SGHTA and CDR2 FQGTGA. CDR3 amino acids: CASSARWQGNGNEQFF. CDR3 coding DNA: TGTGCCAGCAGCGCCCGGTGGCAGGGGAATGGGAATGAGCAGTTCTTC.

This clone was picked up a small number of times. The V gene is TRBV6-5, the J gene TRBJ1-2; TRBD1 matches 7 bases. Germline V gene data show CDR1 as MNHEY and CDR2 as SVGAGI. CDR3 size: 13 residues. V lost 1 base, J lost 6 bases, and 2 bases stayed unmatched. The CDR3 loop reads CASSYLTGDGYTF. CDR3 in DNA: TGTGCCAGCAGTTACTTAACAGGGGATGGCTACACCTTC.

This chain links TRBV19 with TRBJ1-5; possible D gene TRBD1, 5 bases. Looked up from germline, CDR1 is LNHDA and CDR2 is SQIVND (reference sequence). Between the trimmed V and J ends, which lost 5 bases and 2 bases, there was a span of 7 bases. CDR3 length: 13 residues. The CDR3 reads CASSQQGNQPQHF. CDR3 in DNA: TGTGCCAGTAGTCAACAGGGCAATCAGCCCCAGCATTTT.

The V and J genes are TRBV5-4 and TRBJ1-2; 7 nucleotides line up with TRBD1. The CDR3 is 15 residues long. In germline, CDR1 is SGHNT, CDR2 YYREEE (reference sequence). The J segment lost 2 bases and the V segment lost 4 bases, leaving 8 bases of the junction unmatched. DNA of the CDR3: TGTGCCAGCAGCCGTCAAACGGGACAGAACTATGGCTACACCTTC. Protein sequence: CASSRQTGQNYGYTF.

V usage is TRBV24-1 and J usage is TRBJ2-7; D is undetermined. CDR1 and CDR2 (germline): KGHDR, SFDVKD. The length of the CDR3 is 13 residues. V was shortened by 4 bases and J by 3 bases, with 9 bases between the two germline ends. Here the CDR3 DNA reads TGTGCCACCAGTGAGGGGTTGGGCTACGAGCAGTACTTC. It yields the protein CATSEGLGYEQYF.

The rearrangement links TRBV7-9 to TRBJ2-5; 9 nucleotides align to TRBD1. Germline V gene lookup returns CDR1 SEHNR and CDR2 FQNEAQ (reference sequence). V was clipped by 5 bases and J by 2 bases; unmatched bases: 12. This CDR3 contains 17 residues. This chain's CDR3 is CASSKPSTGGLQETQYF. DNA for the CDR3: TGTGCCAGCAGCAAACCGTCGACAGGGGGATTACAAGAGACCCAGTACTTC.

The chain links TRBV19 to TRBJ2-1; D might be TRBD1 (6 bases). The CDR3 length is 13 residues. Trimming took 7 bases from V and 10 from J, leaving 17 bases between them. Germline CDR1 LNHDA, CDR2 SQIVND (reference sequence). CDR3 sequence reads: CASTLRGYGEQFF. The CDR3 nucleotides read TGTGCCAGTACCTTAAGGGGGTATGGCGAGCAGTTCTTC.

This clone came up once. The rearrangement joins TRBV19 to TRBJ1-5; TRBD1 aligns across 7 bases. Germline CDR1 is LNHDA and CDR2 is SQIVND (reference sequence). After removal of 4 bases from V and 3 bases from J, the junction contained 6 bases not matched to a gene. This CDR3 is built from 15 residues. The CDR3 spells CASSTQGSDNQPQHF. DNA of the CDR3: TGTGCCAGTAGTACACAGGGGTCCGACAATCAGCCCCAGCATTTT.

The table lists this clone with a few counts. Other nucleotide sequences from this sample produce the same CDR3. The chain links TRBV7-3 to TRBJ2-3; D might be TRBD1 (5 bases). CDR3 length: 14 amino acids. The germline V gene has CDR1 SGHTA and CDR2 FQGTGA. Trimming removed 5 bases at V and 2 bases at J, with 11 bases between. The CDR3: CASSLDSSTDTQYF. DNA of the CDR3: TGTGCCAGCAGCCTAGACAGTTCCACAGATACGCAGTATTTT.

The chain recombines TRBV28 with TRBJ1-6; no clear D gene. Per the germline V gene, CDR1 is MDHEN and CDR2 is SYDVKM. CDR3 length: 15 residues. The V end lost 5 bases, the J end lost 9 bases, and 17 bases lay between the germline ends. The CDR3 loop is CASSRTQDTLSPLHF. CDR3 nucleotide sequence: TGTGCCAGCAGTCGAACGCAGGATACCCTTTCACCCCTCCACTTT.